This entry concerns a single T cell receptor beta chain. These data come from a study of cytomegalovirus exposure and HLA in healthy donors. Primers included in the PCR were 60 Vbeta and 13 Jbeta primers. Clones were read by immunoSEQ multiplex PCR, and TCRdb kept only the in-frame ones, dropping some. This sample has around 100,000 clones, with approximately 84% found just once. Sequenced sample: PBMCs. The receptor comes from a woman in her late teens or twenties in good health and CMV-seropositive.

CDR3 in amino acids: CATSSQKETYNEQFF. The CDR3 region has the DNA TGTGCCACCAGCAGTCAAAAAGAGACCTACAATGAGCAGTTCTTC. The genes are TRBV15 and TRBJ2-1; D is undetermined. Germline CDR1 reads LNHNV; CDR2 reads YYDKDF (reference sequence). The V and J ends lost 3 bases and 2 bases respectively, with 11 bases between them. The CDR3 covers 15 residues.